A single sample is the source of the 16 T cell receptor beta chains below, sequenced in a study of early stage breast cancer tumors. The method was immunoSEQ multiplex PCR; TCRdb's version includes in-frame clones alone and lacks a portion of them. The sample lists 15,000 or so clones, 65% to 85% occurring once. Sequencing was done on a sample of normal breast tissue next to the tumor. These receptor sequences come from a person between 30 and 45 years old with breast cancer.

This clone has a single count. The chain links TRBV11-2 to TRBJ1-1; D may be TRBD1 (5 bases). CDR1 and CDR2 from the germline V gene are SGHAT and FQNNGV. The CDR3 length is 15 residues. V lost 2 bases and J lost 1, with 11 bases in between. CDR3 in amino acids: CASSLFGGANTEAFF. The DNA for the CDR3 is TGTGCCAGCAGCTTATTCGGAGGGGCGAACACTGAAGCTTTCTTT.

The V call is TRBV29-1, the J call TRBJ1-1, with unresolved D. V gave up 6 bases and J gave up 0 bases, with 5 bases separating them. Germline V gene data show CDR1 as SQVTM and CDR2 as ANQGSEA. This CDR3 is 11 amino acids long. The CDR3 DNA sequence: TGCAGCGTAAATATGAACACTGAAGCTTTCTTT. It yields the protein CSVNMNTEAFF.

The CDR3 is CASSLFGGVRTGELFF. The DNA of the CDR3 is TGTGCCAGCAGTTTATTCGGGGGGGTGAGAACCGGGGAGCTGTTTTTT. The chain combines TRBV27 with TRBJ2-2; 8 positions agree with TRBD2. Trimming cost V 1 base and J 5 bases; bases outside gene matches: 6. The CDR3 runs 16 residues. The V gene's germline CDR1 is MNHEY and CDR2 SMNVEV (reference sequence).

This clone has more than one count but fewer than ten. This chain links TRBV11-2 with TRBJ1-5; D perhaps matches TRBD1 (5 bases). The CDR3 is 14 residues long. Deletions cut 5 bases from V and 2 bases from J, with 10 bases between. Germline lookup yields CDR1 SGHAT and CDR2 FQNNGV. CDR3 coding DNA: TGTGCCAGCAGCCAGGACACGGGCAATCAGCCCCAGCATTTT. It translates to CASSQDTGNQPQHF.

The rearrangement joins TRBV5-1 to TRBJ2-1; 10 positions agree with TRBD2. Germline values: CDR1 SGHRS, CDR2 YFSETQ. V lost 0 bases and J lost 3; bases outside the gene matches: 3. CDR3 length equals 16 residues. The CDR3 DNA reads TGCGCCAGCAGCTTGGCCGGGACTAGCGACTACAATGAGCAGTTCTTC. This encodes CASSLAGTSDYNEQFF. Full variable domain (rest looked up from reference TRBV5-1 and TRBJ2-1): KAGVTQTPRYLIKTRGQQVTLSCSPISGHRSVSWYQQTPGQGLQFLFEYFSETQRNKGNFPGRFSGRQFSNSRSEMNVSTLELGDSALYLCASSLAGTSDYNEQFFGPGTRLTVL.

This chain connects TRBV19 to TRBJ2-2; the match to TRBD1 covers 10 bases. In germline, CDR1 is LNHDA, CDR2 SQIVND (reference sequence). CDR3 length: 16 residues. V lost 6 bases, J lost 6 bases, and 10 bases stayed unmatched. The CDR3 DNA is TGTGCCAGTAGGCTAGGGGACAGGGGAATCGCCGGGGAGCTGTTTTTT. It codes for CASRLGDRGIAGELFF.

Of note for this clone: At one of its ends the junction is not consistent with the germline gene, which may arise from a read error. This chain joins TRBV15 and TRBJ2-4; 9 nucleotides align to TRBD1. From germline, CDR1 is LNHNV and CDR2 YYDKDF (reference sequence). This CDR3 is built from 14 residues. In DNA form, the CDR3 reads TGTGCCGCCAGCAGGGGGACAGGGTCGGACATTCAGTACTTC. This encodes CAASRGTGSDIQYF.

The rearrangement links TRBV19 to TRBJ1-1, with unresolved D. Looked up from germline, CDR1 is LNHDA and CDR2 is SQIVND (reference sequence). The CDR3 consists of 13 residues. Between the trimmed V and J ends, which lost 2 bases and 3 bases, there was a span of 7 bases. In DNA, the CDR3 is TGTGCCAGTAGTATAAGTACCCACACTGAAGCTTTCTTT. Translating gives CASSISTHTEAFF.

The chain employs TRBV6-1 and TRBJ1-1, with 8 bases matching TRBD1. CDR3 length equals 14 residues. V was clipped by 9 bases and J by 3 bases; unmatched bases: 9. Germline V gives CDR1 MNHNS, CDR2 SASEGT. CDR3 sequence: CASSLRGRDTEAFF. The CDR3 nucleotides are TGTGCCAGTTCACTCAGGGGGCGGGACACTGAAGCTTTCTTT.

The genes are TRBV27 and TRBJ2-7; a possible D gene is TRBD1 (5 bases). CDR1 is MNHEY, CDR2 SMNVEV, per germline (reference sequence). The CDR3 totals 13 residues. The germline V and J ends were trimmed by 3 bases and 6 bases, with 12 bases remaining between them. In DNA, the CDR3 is TGTGCCAGCAGTTTGTCCAGGGCGAGCGAGCAGTACTTC. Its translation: CASSLSRASEQYF.

Written as DNA, the CDR3 is TGTGCCAGCAGCTCTGGACAGGCGGGATATGGAAACACCATATATTTT. This encodes CASSSGQAGYGNTIYF. The chain employs TRBV7-9 and TRBJ1-3; TRBD1 matches at 7 bases. Germline V gives CDR1 SEHNR, CDR2 FQNEAQ (reference sequence). The CDR3 is made up of 16 amino acids. With V trimmed by 4 bases and J by 3 bases, 9 bases remained unmatched.

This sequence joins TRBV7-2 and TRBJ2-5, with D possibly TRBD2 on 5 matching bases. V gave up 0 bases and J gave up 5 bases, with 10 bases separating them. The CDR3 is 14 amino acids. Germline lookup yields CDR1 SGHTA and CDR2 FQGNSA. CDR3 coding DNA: TGTGCCAGCAGCTTAGCGCTTAGCGCGGAGACCCAGTACTTC. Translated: CASSLALSAETQYF.

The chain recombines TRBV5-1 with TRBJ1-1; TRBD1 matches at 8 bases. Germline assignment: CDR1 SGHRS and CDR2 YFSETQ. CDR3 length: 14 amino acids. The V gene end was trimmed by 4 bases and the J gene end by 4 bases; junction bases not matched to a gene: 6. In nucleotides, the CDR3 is TGCGCCAGCAGCGCGGACAGGGCTGGCACTGAAGCTTTCTTT. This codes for CASSADRAGTEAFF.

CDR3 coding DNA: TGCAGTGCTAGGACCCCTGCCGAGCAGTACTTC. This translates into CSARTPAEQYF. This chain links TRBV20-1 with TRBJ2-7; unclear D gene. Trimming shortened V by 3 bases and J by 6 bases, and 9 bases separated the two germline ends. Germline assignment: CDR1 DFQATT and CDR2 SNEGSKA (reference sequence). The CDR3 is 11 amino acids.

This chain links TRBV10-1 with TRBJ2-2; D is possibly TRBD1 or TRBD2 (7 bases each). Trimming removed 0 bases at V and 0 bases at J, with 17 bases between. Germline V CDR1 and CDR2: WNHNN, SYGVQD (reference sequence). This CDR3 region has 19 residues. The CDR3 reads CASSESEGASGTNTGELFF. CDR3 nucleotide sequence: TGCGCCAGCAGTGAGTCGGAGGGGGCTAGCGGAACGAACACCGGGGAGCTGTTTTTT.

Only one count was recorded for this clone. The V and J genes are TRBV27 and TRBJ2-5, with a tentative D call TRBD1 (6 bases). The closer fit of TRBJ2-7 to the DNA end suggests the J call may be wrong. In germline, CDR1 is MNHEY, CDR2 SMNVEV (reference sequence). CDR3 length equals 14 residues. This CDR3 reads CASSSHRAFAEQYF. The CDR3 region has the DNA TGTGCCAGCAGTTCCCACAGGGCGTTTGCCGAGCAGTACTTC.